The rows below give T cell receptor beta chains drawn from one sample of a study of cytomegalovirus exposure and HLA in healthy donors. Sequencing used immunoSEQ multiplex PCR; TCRdb keeps in-frame clones, though not all of them. The sample holds some 140,000 clones, just under 80% seen once. Sequencing was performed on PBMCs. Receptor source: a male donor in good health and CMV-seronegative. The CDR3 runs from the conserved cysteine through the conserved F or W. A D gene is named only where the DNA matches it firmly. Size values are once, few and many counts, or a class for expanded clones, and some rows have none.

TRBV5-4	TRBJ2-5	NA	15	TRBD2	TGTGCCAGCAGCCCCTTTAGCGGGGGTGGCGAGACCCAGTACTTC	CASSPFSGGGETQYF
TRBV18	TRBJ1-1	NA	16	TRBD1	TGTGCCAGCTCACCCTCAGGACAGGGGGGTAGCACTGAAGCTTTCTTT	CASSPSGQGGSTEAFF
TRBV19	TRBJ2-1	NA	11	NA	TGTGCCAGTATTCGGCGCGGTGAGCAGTTCTTC	CASIRRGEQFF
TRBV19	TRBJ2-3	NA	15	TRBD2	TGTGCCAGTAGGATGGTAGCGGGGTACACAGATACGCAGTATTTT	CASRMVAGYTDTQYF
TRBV6-6	TRBJ2-1	NA	15	TRBD2	TGTGCCAGCAGTTCAGAAGCGGGGGACCGTCTTGAGCAGTTCTTC	CASSSEAGDRLEQFF
TRBV15	TRBJ2-3	NA	16	NA	TGTGCCACCAGCAGGGTCAGGACATCTAGCACAGATACGCAGTATTTT	CATSRVRTSSTDTQYF
TRBV6-5	TRBJ1-5	NA	16	NA	TGTGCCAGCAGTTCGACGGGGGACGGAGGTAGTCAGCCCCAGCACTTT	CASSSTGDGGSQPQHF
TRBV5-4	TRBJ1-4	few	14	NA	TGTGCCAGCAGCCCCAGGGAAGCCAACGAAAAACTGTTTTTT	CASSPREANEKLFF
TRBV4-1	TRBJ1-2	NA	18	NA	TGCGCCAGCAGCCAAGCTTCGGGTTTCGGGGGATCTAACTATGGCTACACCTTC	CASSQASGFGGSNYGYTF
TRBV4-1	TRBJ1-2	NA	20	TRBD1	TGCGCCAGCAGCCCGCCCGGGACAGGGGGCTCGTCATCCGCTAACTATGGCTACACCTTC	CASSPPGTGGSSSANYGYTF
TRBV15	TRBJ2-3	NA	12	NA	TGTGCCACCAGCAAGCGGCTGGATACGCAGTATTTT	CATSKRLDTQYF
TRBV7-2	TRBJ1-2	NA	14	TRBD1	TGTGCCAGCAGCACGGGACAGGGGGTGGGTGGCTACACCTTC	CASSTGQGVGGYTF
TRBV27	TRBJ1-1	NA	15	TRBD1	TGTGCCAGCAGTAGGGCCGGGACAGGGAACACTGAAGCTTTCTTT	CASSRAGTGNTEAFF
TRBV6-4	TRBJ1-1	NA	13	NA	TGTGCCAGCAGTAGGGACACGAACACTGAAGCTTTCTTT	CASSRDTNTEAFF
TRBV6-5	TRBJ1-3	NA	15	NA	TGTGCCAGCAGTCTCAGGGAAACGTCTGGAAACACCATATATTTT	CASSLRETSGNTIYF
TRBV7-2	TRBJ2-6	once	17	NA	TGTGCCAGCAGCTTAAAAGGACAGAACTCTGGGGCCAACGTCCTGACTTTC	CASSLKGQNSGANVLTF
TRBV9	TRBJ2-1	NA	16	TRBD2	TGTGCCAGCAGCGTTTTGACTAGCGGCTCCTACAATGAGCAGTTCTTC	CASSVLTSGSYNEQFF
TRBV7-9	TRBJ1-4	NA	16	NA	TGTGCCAGCAGCTCGGGCGGGGGGGCTGCTAATGAAAAACTGTTTTTT	CASSSGGGAANEKLFF
TRBV2	TRBJ1-1	NA	16	TRBD1	TGTGCCAGCAGTGAATTTACAGGGGTCATGAACACTGAAGCTTTCTTT	CASSEFTGVMNTEAFF
TRBV14	TRBJ1-6	NA	16	TRBD1	TGTGCCAGCAGCCTAACGTTGGGGACAGGAGGATCACCCCTCCACTTT	CASSLTLGTGGSPLHF
TRBV9	TRBJ2-7	few	15	NA	TGTGCCAGCAGCGTAGCCGCCAGGGGAGATTACGAGCAGTACTTC	CASSVAARGDYEQYF
TRBV7-9	TRBJ2-7	NA	12	NA	TGTGCCAGCAGCTTAGGAGTCTACGAGCAGTACTTC	CASSLGVYEQYF
TRBV30	TRBJ1-2	NA	12	NA	TGTGCCTGGAGTGCGGGGACATATGGCTACACCTTC	CAWSAGTYGYTF
TRBV4-1	TRBJ2-1	NA	11	NA	TGCGCCAGCAGCCTAGACAATGAGCAGTTCTTC	CASSLDNEQFF
TRBV4-3	TRBJ1-6	few	15	NA	TGCGCCAGCAGCCAGGACAGTTATTCGGATTCACCCCTCCACTTT	CASSQDSYSDSPLHF
TRBV9	TRBJ1-5	NA	15	NA	TGTGCCAGCAGCCCTCCAGGGTTAGCCGATCAGCCCCAGCATTTT	CASSPPGLADQPQHF
TRBV15	TRBJ1-3	NA	13	NA	TGTGCCACCAGCTGGAGCTCTGGAAACACCATATATTTT	CATSWSSGNTIYF
TRBV18	TRBJ2-5	NA	15	TRBD1	TGTGCCAGCTCTCCAAGACAGGGCCCCCAAGAGACCCAGTACTTC	CASSPRQGPQETQYF
TRBV19	TRBJ2-5	NA	13	NA	TGTGCCAGTAGTCGGGCGGGTCGAGAGACCCAGTACTTC	CASSRAGRETQYF
TRBV25-1	TRBJ1-2	NA	11	NA	TGTGCCAGCAGTGACAGGGAAGGCTACACCTTC	CASSDREGYTF
TRBV2	TRBJ1-2	NA	13	NA	TGTGCCAGCAGAGACCTGGACAGCTATGGCTACACCTTC	CASRDLDSYGYTF
TRBV9	TRBJ2-1	NA	16	TRBD2	TGTGCCAGCAGCCCCCGACTAGCGGGGGGGCCCGATGAGCAGTTCTTC	CASSPRLAGGPDEQFF
TRBV11-2	TRBJ2-5	NA	15	TRBD1	TGTGCCAGCAGCTTTGGGACGGGACAGGGAGAGACCCAGTACTTC	CASSFGTGQGETQYF
TRBV5-1	TRBJ2-1	NA	13	TRBD2	TGCGCCAGCAGTCCAGCAGGGAGGGATGAGCAGTTCTTC	CASSPAGRDEQFF
TRBV11-2	TRBJ2-5	NA	14	NA	TGTGCCAGCAGATTTGGACAAGTCCAAGAGACCCAGTACTTC	CASRFGQVQETQYF
TRBV20-1	TRBJ2-7	once	11	NA	TGCAGTGCTAGTCAGGGGAGCGAGCAGTACTTC	CSASQGSEQYF
TRBV9	TRBJ2-5	NA	13	TRBD2	TGTGCCAGCACCAGCGGGGTGGGGGAGACCCAGTACTTC	CASTSGVGETQYF
TRBV7-2	TRBJ1-4	NA	15	NA	TGTGCCAGCAGCCAGAACAGGGAAAAAGGTGAAAAACTGTTTTTT	CASSQNREKGEKLFF
TRBV5-1	TRBJ2-1	NA	15	NA	TGCGCCAGCAGCTACACAGGGGGGGGGTACAATGAGCAGTTCTTC	CASSYTGGGYNEQFF